The sequence of this T cell receptor (beta chain) was determined in a study of blood T cell repertoires in COVID-19. V dropped 5 bases and J dropped 5 bases, with 13 bases sitting between them. The CDR3 covers 13 residues. Germline assignment: CDR1 SGHRS and CDR2 YFSETQ. Residents of 20 to 25 US areas, aged roughly 18 to 90 years, made up the participants. Repertoires were generated with immunoSEQ multiplex PCR, while TCRdb's copy carries only in-frame clones and drops some. The data contain approximately 250,000 clones, about 91% of them singletons. The TCR comes from a man aged 40-49 years who had been exposed to COVID-19. The chain couples TRBV5-1 to TRBJ1-2; tentatively, D is TRBD1 (5 bases). Sequencing input: PBMCs or T cells enriched from blood (not recorded which). As DNA, the CDR3 is TGCGCCAGCAGATTGACAGAAGAATATGGCTACACCTTC. Protein: CASRLTEEYGYTF.